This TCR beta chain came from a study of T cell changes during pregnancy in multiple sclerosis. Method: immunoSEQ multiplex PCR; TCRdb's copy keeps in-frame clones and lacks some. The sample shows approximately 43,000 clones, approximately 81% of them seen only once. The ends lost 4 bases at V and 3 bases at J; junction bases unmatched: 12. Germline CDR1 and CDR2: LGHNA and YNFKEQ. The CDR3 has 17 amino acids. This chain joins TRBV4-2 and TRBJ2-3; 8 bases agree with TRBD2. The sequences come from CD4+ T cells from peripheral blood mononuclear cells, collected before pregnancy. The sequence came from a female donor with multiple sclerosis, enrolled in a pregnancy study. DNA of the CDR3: TGTGCCAGCAGCCGAAGCGCCGGGACTAGTATAACAGATACGCAGTATTTT. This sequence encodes CASSRSAGTSITDTQYF.